This TCR beta chain appears in the sequencing data of a study of T cells in Graves' hyperthyroidism and ophthalmopathy. Study context: Before treatment of any kind, peripheral blood was taken at initial diagnosis. General study results and limits: Most clonotypes expanded in thyroid above 0.001 were likewise present in blood.

In its sample, this clonotype was seen a few times. Its target is unknown. Amplified TCR beta CDR3 regions came from RNA transcripts. TCR CDR3 underwent first-round RT-PCR with the HTBI primer set. TCRdb processed the multiplex PCR reads anew with MiXCR; each CDR3 protein has one entry. Among 560,000 or so distinct CDR3 sequences, 15% to 20% were seen once, and the ten largest hold approximately 50%. V lost 4 bases and J 2 bases, leaving 21 bases between the germline ends. Germline V lookup: CDR1 MNHEY, CDR2 SMNVEV (reference sequence). This CDR3 comprises 17 residues. Material: blood. The chain joins TRBV27 to TRBJ2-7; the D call may be TRBD1 or TRBD2 (5 bases each). The receptor was derived from a man aged 35-49 years with Graves' ophthalmopathy. CDR3 protein: CASSSRLHAQGPYEQYF. Here the CDR3 DNA reads TGTGCCAGCAGTTCCCGCCTACACGCCCAGGGACCCTACGAGCAGTACTTC.